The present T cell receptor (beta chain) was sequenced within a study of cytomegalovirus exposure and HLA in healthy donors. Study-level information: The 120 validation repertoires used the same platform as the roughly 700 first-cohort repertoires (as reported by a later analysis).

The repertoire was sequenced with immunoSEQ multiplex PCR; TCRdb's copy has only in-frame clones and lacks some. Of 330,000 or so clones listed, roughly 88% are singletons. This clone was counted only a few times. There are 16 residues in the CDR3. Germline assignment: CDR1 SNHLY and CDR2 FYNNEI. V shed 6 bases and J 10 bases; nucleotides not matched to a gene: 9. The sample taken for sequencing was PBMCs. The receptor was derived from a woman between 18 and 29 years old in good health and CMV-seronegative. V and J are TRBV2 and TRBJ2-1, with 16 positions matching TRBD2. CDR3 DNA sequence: TGTGCCAGCAGCCGGGGACTAGCGGGAGGGCCCTACGAGCAGTTCTTC. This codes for CASSRGLAGGPYEQFF.